Presented here are 7 T cell receptor beta chains from one specimen sequenced in a study of blood T cell repertoires in COVID-19. Using immunoSEQ multiplex PCR, the repertoire was profiled, and TCRdb retains in-frame clones only, with some absent. In the table there are 200,000 to 250,000 clones, 84% of which are singletons. The specimen was PBMCs or T cells enriched from blood (not recorded which). The receptors come from a woman aged 40 to 50 who had recovered from COVID-19.

The chain couples TRBV2 to TRBJ2-3, with unresolved D. Germline V CDR1 and CDR2: SNHLY, FYNNEI. The CDR3 totals 12 residues. Trimming cost V 1 base and J 4 bases, with 3 bases left between them. CDR3 residues: CASSEGADTQYF. As DNA, the CDR3 is TGTGCCAGCAGTGAAGGAGCAGATACGCAGTATTTT. The whole variable domain, remainder taken from reference TRBV2 and TRBJ2-3, is EPEVTQTPSHQVTQMGQEVILRCVPISNHLYFYWYRQILGQKVEFLVSFYNNEISEKSEIFDDQFSVERPDGSNFTLKIRSTKLEDSAMYFCASSEGADTQYFGPGTRLTVL.

As DNA, the CDR3 is TGTGCCAGCAGCTTAGGTTATGGGGCGTTGGAGCAGTACTTC. It codes for CASSLGYGALEQYF. The V call is TRBV11-3, the J call TRBJ2-7, with D perhaps matching TRBD1 (5 bases). Germline assignment: CDR1 SGHNT and CDR2 YENEEA. V was pared by 1 base and J by 7 bases, with 14 bases between. The CDR3 totals 14 residues.

DNA of the CDR3: TGTGCCAGCAGCTTAGCATGGGGACTAGCGGCCTCCTACAATGAGCAGTTCTTC. This gives the protein CASSLAWGLAASYNEQFF. The gene calls are TRBV7-2 and TRBJ2-1; TRBD2 agrees at 11 bases. The V segment lost 0 bases and the J segment 0 bases; nucleotides outside the gene matches: 4. The CDR3 is 18 residues long. Germline loops: CDR1 SGHTA, CDR2 FQGNSA.

The chain employs TRBV11-3 and TRBJ2-1, with D perhaps TRBD2 (7 bases). The CDR3 loop spans 16 amino acids. Germline V lookup: CDR1 SGHNT, CDR2 YENEEA. The V and J ends lost 1 base and 12 bases respectively, with 22 bases between them. This CDR3 reads CASSLVGGSGAGWQFF. For the CDR3, the DNA is TGTGCCAGCAGCTTAGTGGGGGGCAGCGGGGCGGGCTGGCAGTTCTTC.

This chain connects TRBV7-9 to TRBJ2-5; D possibly corresponds to TRBD2 (6 bases). Trimming took off 1 base at V and 1 base at J, with 10 bases between the two ends. Germline CDR1 is SEHNR and CDR2 is FQNEAQ (reference sequence). The CDR3 length is 15 residues. CDR3 residues: CASSLVTGAQETQYF. The CDR3 nucleotides read TGTGCCAGCAGCTTAGTCACGGGAGCCCAAGAGACCCAGTACTTC. Using reference TRBV7-9 and TRBJ2-5 for the parts outside the CDR3, the full variable domain is DTGVSQNPRHKITKRGQNVTFRCDPISEHNRLYWYRQTLGQGPEFLTYFQNEAQLEKSRLLSDRFSAERPKGSFSTLEIQRTEQGDSAMYLCASSLVTGAQETQYFGPGTRLLVL.

The chain has TRBV28 and TRBJ1-6; no reliable D call. Per germline, CDR1 MDHEN and CDR2 SYDVKM. The CDR3 length is 14 residues. V shed 3 bases and J shed 10 bases, with 13 bases lying between them. The CDR3 coding sequence is TGTGCCAGCAGTTTTAGCACCCCTGGGTCACCCCTCCACTTT. Its protein is CASSFSTPGSPLHF. Full variable domain (rest looked up from reference TRBV28 and TRBJ1-6): DVKVTQSSRYLVKRTGEKVFLECVQDMDHENMFWYRQDPGLGLRLIYFSYDVKMKEKGDIPEGYSVSREKKERFSLILESASTNQTSMYLCASSFSTPGSPLHFGNGTRLTVT.

This chain uses TRBV29-1 with TRBJ1-1; D is undetermined. V was cut by 6 bases and J by 0 bases, with 11 bases left in between. In germline, CDR1 is SQVTM, CDR2 ANQGSEA. There are 13 residues in the CDR3. This CDR3 is CSVQDWLNTEAFF. In nucleotides, the CDR3 is TGCAGCGTCCAGGACTGGCTGAACACTGAAGCTTTCTTT.